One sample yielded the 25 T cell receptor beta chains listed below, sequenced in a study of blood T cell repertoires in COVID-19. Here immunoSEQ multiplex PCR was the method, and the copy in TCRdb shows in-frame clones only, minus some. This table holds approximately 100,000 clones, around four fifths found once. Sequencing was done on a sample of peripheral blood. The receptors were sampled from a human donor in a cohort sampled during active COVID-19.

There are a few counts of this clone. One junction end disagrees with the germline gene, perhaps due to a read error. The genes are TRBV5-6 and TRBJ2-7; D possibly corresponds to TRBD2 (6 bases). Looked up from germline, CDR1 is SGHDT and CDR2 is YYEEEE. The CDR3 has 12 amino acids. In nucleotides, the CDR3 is TGTGCCAGCAGCTCCGGCGGGACGACCGTCTTCTTC. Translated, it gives CASSSGGTTVFF.

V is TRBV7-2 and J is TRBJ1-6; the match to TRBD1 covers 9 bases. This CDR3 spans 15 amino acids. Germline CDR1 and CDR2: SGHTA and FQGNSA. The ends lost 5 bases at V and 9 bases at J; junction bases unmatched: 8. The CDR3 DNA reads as TGTGCCAGCAGCCCGAAGGACAGGGGCGGTTCACCCCTCCACTTT. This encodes CASSPKDRGGSPLHF. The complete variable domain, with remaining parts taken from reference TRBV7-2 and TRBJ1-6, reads GAGVSQSPSNKVTEKGKDVELRCDPISGHTALYWYRQSLGQGLEFLIYFQGNSAPDKSGLPSDRFSAERTGGSVSTLTIQRTQQEDSAVYLCASSPKDRGGSPLHFGNGTRLTVT.

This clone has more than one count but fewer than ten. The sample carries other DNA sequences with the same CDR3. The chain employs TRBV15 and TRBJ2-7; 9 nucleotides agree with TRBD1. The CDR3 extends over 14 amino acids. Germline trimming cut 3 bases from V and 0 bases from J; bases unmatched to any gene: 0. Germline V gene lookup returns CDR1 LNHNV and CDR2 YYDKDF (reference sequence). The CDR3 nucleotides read TGTGCCACCAGCAGGGACAGGGGCTCCTACGAGCAGTACTTC. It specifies CATSRDRGSYEQYF.

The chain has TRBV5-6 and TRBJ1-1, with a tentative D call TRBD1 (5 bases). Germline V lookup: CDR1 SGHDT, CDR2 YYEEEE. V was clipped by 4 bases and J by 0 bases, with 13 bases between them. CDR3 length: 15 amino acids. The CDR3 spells CASSPQVIMNTEAFF. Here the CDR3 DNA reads TGTGCCAGCAGCCCACAGGTGATCATGAACACTGAAGCTTTCTTT.

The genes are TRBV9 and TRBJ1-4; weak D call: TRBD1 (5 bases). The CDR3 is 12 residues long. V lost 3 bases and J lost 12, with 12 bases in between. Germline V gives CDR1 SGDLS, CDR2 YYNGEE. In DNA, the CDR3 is TGTGCCAGCAGCGCCCAGGGAACGGAACTGTTTTTT. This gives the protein CASSAQGTELFF.

CDR3 protein: CASQRGYRNTEAFF. CDR3 coding DNA: TGTGCCAGTCAAAGGGGGTATCGTAACACTGAAGCTTTCTTT. V is TRBV19 and J is TRBJ1-1, with D maybe TRBD1 (6 bases). This CDR3 contains 14 residues. In germline, CDR1 is LNHDA, CDR2 SQIVND (reference sequence). V lost 8 bases and J lost 2, with 15 bases in between. Looking up the rest from reference TRBV19 and TRBJ1-1 gives the full variable domain: DGGITQSPKYLFRKEGQNVTLSCEQNLNHDAMYWYRQDPGQGLRLIYYSQIVNDFQKGDIAEGYSVSREKKESFPLTVTSAQKNPTAFYLCASQRGYRNTEAFFGQGTRLTVV.

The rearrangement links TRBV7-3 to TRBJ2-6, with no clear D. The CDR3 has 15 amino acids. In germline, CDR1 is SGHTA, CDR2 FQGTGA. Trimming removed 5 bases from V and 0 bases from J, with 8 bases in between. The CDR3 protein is CASSPINSGANVLTF. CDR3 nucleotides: TGTGCCAGCAGCCCTATTAACTCTGGGGCCAACGTCCTGACTTTC.

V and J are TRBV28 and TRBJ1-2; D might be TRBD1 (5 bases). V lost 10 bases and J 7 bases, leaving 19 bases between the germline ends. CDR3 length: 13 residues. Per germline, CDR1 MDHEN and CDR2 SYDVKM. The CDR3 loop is CAIPKPGVGGYTF. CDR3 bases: TGTGCCATCCCCAAGCCGGGGGTGGGTGGCTACACCTTC.

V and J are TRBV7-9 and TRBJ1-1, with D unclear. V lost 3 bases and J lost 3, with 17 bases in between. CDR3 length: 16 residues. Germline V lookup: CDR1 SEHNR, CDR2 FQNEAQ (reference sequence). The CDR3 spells CASSFFQAGIHTEAFF. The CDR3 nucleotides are TGTGCCAGCAGCTTTTTTCAGGCGGGGATCCACACTGAAGCTTTCTTT. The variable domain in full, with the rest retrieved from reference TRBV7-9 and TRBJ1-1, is DTGVSQNPRHKITKRGQNVTFRCDPISEHNRLYWYRQTLGQGPEFLTYFQNEAQLEKSRLLSDRFSAERPKGSFSTLEIQRTEQGDSAMYLCASSFFQAGIHTEAFFGQGTRLTVV.

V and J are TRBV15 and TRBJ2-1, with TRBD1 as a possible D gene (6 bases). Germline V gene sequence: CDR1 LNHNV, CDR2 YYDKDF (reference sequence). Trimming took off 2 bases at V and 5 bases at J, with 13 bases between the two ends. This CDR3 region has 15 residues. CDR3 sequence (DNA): TGTGCCACCAGCAGAAATCCAGGGGCCCACAATGAGCAGTTCTTC. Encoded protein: CATSRNPGAHNEQFF.

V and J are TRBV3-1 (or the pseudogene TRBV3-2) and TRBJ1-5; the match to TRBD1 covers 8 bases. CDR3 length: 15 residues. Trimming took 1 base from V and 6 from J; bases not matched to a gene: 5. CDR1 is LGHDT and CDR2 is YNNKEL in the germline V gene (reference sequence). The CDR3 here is CASSQGRGQSQPQHF. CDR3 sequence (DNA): TGTGCCAGCAGCCAAGGCAGGGGGCAGTCTCAGCCCCAGCATTTT.

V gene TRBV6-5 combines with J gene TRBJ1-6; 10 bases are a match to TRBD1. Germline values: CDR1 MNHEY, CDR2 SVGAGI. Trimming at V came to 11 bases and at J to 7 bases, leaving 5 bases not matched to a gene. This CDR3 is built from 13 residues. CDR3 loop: CAGRDRGNSPLHF. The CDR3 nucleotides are TGTGCCGGCCGGGACAGGGGCAATTCACCCCTCCACTTT.

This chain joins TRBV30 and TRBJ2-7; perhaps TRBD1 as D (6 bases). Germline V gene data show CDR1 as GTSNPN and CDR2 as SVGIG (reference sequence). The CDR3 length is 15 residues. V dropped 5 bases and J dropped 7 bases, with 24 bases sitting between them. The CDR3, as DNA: TGTGCCTGGGGTCCCCGACTCAGGGGAAATGGGGAGCAGTACTTC. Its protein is CAWGPRLRGNGEQYF.

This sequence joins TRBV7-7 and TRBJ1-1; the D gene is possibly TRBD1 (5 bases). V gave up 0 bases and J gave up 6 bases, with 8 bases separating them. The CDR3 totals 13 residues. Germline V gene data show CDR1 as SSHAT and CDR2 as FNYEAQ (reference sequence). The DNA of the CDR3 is TGTGCCAGCAGCTTAGCAGTAGGGGCTGAAGCTTTCTTT. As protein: CASSLAVGAEAFF.

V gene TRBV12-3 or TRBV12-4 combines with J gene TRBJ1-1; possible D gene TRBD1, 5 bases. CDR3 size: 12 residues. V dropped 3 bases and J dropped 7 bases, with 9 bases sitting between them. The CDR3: CASSFVQGEAFF. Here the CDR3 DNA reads TGTGCCAGCAGTTTTGTGCAGGGTGAAGCTTTCTTT.

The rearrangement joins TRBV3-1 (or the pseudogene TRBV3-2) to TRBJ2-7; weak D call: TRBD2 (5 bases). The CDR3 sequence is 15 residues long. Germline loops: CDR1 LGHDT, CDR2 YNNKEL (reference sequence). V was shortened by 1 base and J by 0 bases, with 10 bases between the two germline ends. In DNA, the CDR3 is TGTGCCAGCAGCCAAGGGAGGCAGAACTCCTACGAGCAGTACTTC. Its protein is CASSQGRQNSYEQYF.

This CDR3 reads CASTFPGTGLGYGYTF. CDR3 in DNA: TGTGCCAGCACCTTTCCCGGGACAGGGCTCGGCTATGGCTACACCTTC. The J gene is TRBJ1-2, the V gene TRBV5-5; 9 positions match TRBD1. Germline trimming cut 6 bases from V and 4 bases from J; bases unmatched to any gene: 13. The CDR3 loop spans 16 amino acids. Germline CDR1 reads SGHKS; CDR2 reads YYEKEE (reference sequence).

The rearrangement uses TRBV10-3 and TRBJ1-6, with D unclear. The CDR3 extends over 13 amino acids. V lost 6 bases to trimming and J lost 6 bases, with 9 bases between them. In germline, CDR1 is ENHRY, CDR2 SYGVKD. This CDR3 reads CAISRDPNSPLHF. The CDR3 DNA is TGTGCCATCAGCCGGGATCCTAATTCACCCCTCCACTTT.

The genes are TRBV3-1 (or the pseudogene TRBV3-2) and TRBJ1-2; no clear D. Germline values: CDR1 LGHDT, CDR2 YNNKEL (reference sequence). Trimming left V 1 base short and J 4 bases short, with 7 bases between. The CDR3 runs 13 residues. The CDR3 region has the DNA TGTGCCAGCAGCCAAGGGGCAGTCTATGGCTACACCTTC. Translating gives CASSQGAVYGYTF.

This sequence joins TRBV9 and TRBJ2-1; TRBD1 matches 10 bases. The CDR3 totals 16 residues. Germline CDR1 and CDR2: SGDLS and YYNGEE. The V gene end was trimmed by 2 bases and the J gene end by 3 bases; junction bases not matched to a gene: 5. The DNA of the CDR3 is TGTGCCAGCAGCGTTATAGGACAGGGGGACTACAATGAGCAGTTCTTC. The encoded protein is CASSVIGQGDYNEQFF.

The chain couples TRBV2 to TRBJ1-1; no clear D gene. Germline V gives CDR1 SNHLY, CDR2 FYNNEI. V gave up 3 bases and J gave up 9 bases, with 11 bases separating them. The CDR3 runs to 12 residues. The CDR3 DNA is TGTGCCAGCAGTGATCGAGTCGGGAAAGCTTTCTTT. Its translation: CASSDRVGKAFF.

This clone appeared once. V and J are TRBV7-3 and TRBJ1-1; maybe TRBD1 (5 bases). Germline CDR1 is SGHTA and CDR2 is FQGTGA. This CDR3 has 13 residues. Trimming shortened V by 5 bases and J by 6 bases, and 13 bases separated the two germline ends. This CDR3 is CASSRGVEAEAFF. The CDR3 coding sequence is TGTGCCAGCAGCCGGGGGGTAGAGGCTGAAGCTTTCTTT.

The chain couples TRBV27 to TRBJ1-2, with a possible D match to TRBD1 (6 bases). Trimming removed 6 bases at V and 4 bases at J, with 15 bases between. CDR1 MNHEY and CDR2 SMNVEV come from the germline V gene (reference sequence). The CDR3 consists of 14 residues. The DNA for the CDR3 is TGTGCCAGCAGCGGGGGGGCGGTTGGCTATGGCTACACCTTC. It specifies CASSGGAVGYGYTF.

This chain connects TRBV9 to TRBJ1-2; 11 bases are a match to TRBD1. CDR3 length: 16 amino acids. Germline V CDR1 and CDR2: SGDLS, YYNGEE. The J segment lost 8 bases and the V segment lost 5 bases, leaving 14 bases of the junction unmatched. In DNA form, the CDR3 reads TGTGCCAGCAGTTACCTCCTCGGACAGGGGGCCGGCGGCTACACCTTC. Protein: CASSYLLGQGAGGYTF.

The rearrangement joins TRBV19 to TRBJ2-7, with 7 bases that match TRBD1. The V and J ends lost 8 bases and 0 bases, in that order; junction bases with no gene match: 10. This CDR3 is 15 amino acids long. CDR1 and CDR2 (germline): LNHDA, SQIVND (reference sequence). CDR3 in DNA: TGTGCCAGTCGACAGGGTGGGGGTAGCTCCTACGAGCAGTACTTC. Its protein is CASRQGGGSSYEQYF.